This T cell receptor (beta chain) stems from a study of blood T cell repertoires in COVID-19. Study at large: Samples came from the United States, Italy and Spain, spanning acute and convalescent COVID-19. The analysed material was cDNA or gDNA that came from T cells, B-cell-depleted T cells, or PBMCs.

Data came from immunoSEQ multiplex PCR; TCRdb stores just in-frame clones and leaves some out. The data show a few hundred thousand clones, with 88% seen just once and 0.7% held by the top ten. The sample was peripheral blood. The sequence was collected from a human donor in a cohort sampled during active COVID-19.

The CDR3 DNA is TGTGCCACCAGCAGGTCGGGGCGGGAGCGCCACGAGCAGTACTTC. Amino acids: CATSRSGRERHEQYF. This chain joins TRBV15 and TRBJ2-7, with 7 nucleotides matching TRBD2. Looked up from germline, CDR1 is LNHNV and CDR2 is YYDKDF (reference sequence). V lost 3 bases and J lost 5; bases outside the gene matches: 10. The CDR3 runs 15 residues. Combining the CDR3 with reference TRBV15 and TRBJ2-7 gives the whole variable domain DAMVIQNPRYQVTQFGKPVTLSCSQTLNHNVMYWYQQKSSQAPKLLFHYYDKDFNNEADTPDNFQSRRPNTSFCFLDIRSPGLGDTAMYLCATSRSGRERHEQYFGPGTRLTVT.